Presented here are 14 T cell receptor beta chains from one specimen sequenced in a study of cytomegalovirus exposure and HLA in healthy donors. 13 Jbeta primers and 60 Vbeta primers were used for the PCR. Produced via immunoSEQ multiplex PCR; TCRdb's table is partial and in-frame only. The sample has roughly 170,000 clones, roughly three quarters seen once; the top ten hold approximately 13%. The material sequenced was PBMCs. These receptors all come from a woman between 50 and 59 years old in good health and CMV-seropositive.

This clone showed up just once. This chain uses TRBV6-5 with TRBJ2-7, with D possibly being TRBD1 (6 bases). Germline assignment: CDR1 MNHEY and CDR2 SVGAGI. CDR3 length: 12 amino acids. V shed 8 bases and J shed 7 bases, with 15 bases lying between them. CDR3 sequence (DNA): TGTGCCAGCGGATATTACAGGGAGGAGCAGTACTTC. It codes for CASGYYREEQYF.

The chain recombines TRBV13 with TRBJ2-4; 8 bases align to TRBD1. The CDR3 extends over 15 amino acids. Germline lookup yields CDR1 PRHDT and CDR2 FYEKMQ (reference sequence). Trimming cost V 3 bases and J 5 bases; bases outside gene matches: 6. The CDR3 sequence: CASSLGQEGQNIQYF. The CDR3 DNA reads as TGTGCCAGCAGCTTGGGACAGGAGGGTCAAAACATTCAGTACTTC.

This chain links TRBV5-1 with TRBJ2-2, with a weak D call TRBD1 (6 bases). Germline V gene lookup returns CDR1 SGHRS and CDR2 YFSETQ. V was pared by 0 bases and J by 0 bases, with 12 bases between. CDR3 length equals 17 residues. CDR3 sequence: CASSLGTAASNTGELFF. Written as DNA, the CDR3 is TGCGCCAGCAGCTTGGGGACAGCCGCTTCGAACACCGGGGAGCTGTTTTTT.

The rearrangement uses TRBV30 and TRBJ1-1, with TRBD1 matching over 9 bases. J lost 6 bases, V lost 3 bases, and 5 bases had no gene match. Germline V gene lookup returns CDR1 GTSNPN and CDR2 SVGIG (reference sequence). The CDR3 spans 13 residues. The CDR3 nucleotides are TGTGCCTGGAGACAGGGGGCGAAGGCTGAAGCTTTCTTT. It translates to CAWRQGAKAEAFF.

A note on this clone: Different DNA sequences within this sample yield the same CDR3. This chain links TRBV6-1 with TRBJ1-4; D possibly corresponds to TRBD1 (6 bases). V was shortened by 3 bases and J by 2 bases, with 13 bases between the two germline ends. Germline lookup yields CDR1 MNHNS and CDR2 SASEGT. This CDR3 is 16 amino acids long. Here the CDR3 reads CASSENRVSTNEKLFF. The CDR3 bases are TGTGCCAGCAGTGAGAACAGGGTTAGCACTAATGAAAAACTGTTTTTT.

The chain recombines TRBV5-5 with TRBJ1-1; 8 bases align to TRBD1. This CDR3 is 11 amino acids long. The V segment lost 6 bases and the J segment 8 bases; nucleotides outside the gene matches: 3. The V gene's germline CDR1 is SGHKS and CDR2 YYEKEE (reference sequence). CDR3 nucleotides: TGTGCCAGCATGGGACAGGTCGAAGCTTTCTTT. Translated, it gives CASMGQVEAFF.

This clone was seen only a few times. CDR3 DNA: TGCGCCAGCAGCCGCACCGGGTTCTCCCTTGAAAAACTGTTTTTT. Its translation: CASSRTGFSLEKLFF. V is TRBV4-1 and J is TRBJ1-4; D is unresolved. V shed 4 bases and J shed 7 bases, with 16 bases lying between them. CDR1 and CDR2 from the germline V gene are MGHRA and YSYEKL. There are 15 residues in the CDR3.

The rearrangement joins TRBV2 to TRBJ2-1; the D gene is possibly TRBD2 (7 bases). CDR1 and CDR2 from the germline V gene are SNHLY and FYNNEI. V was cut by 3 bases and J by 9 bases, with 21 bases left in between. CDR3 length equals 16 residues. The CDR3 DNA reads as TGTGCCAGCAGTGATCGCTGGGGGGGCGGCGCCGGTGAGCAGTTCTTC. This codes for CASSDRWGGGAGEQFF.

V gene TRBV4-1 combines with J gene TRBJ2-5; TRBD2 is a possible D gene (7 bases). This CDR3 has 16 amino acids. Germline V gene data show CDR1 as MGHRA and CDR2 as YSYEKL. Trimming removed 0 bases from V and 5 bases from J, with 16 bases in between. CDR3 DNA sequence: TGCGCCAGCAGCCAAGATCTCTCGGGGGGCGGGGAGACCCAGTACTTC. Amino acids: CASSQDLSGGGETQYF.

This clone occurred once. CDR3 DNA sequence: TGTGCCAGCAGCCTCACACAGGGGGTTACCTACGAGCAGTACTTC. It is translated as CASSLTQGVTYEQYF. The chain links TRBV5-6 to TRBJ2-7, with 8 positions matching TRBD1. In germline, CDR1 is SGHDT, CDR2 YYEEEE. V shed 4 bases, J shed 2 bases, and the junction held 8 bases outside the gene matches. The CDR3 has 15 amino acids.

The gene calls are TRBV5-5 and TRBJ1-6; 9 nucleotides line up with TRBD1. With 1 base clipped from V and 10 bases from J, the junction kept 3 bases outside the gene matches. Germline V gene lookup returns CDR1 SGHKS and CDR2 YYEKEE (reference sequence). The CDR3 contains 14 residues. CDR3 sequence: CASSLRTGDSPLHF. As DNA, the CDR3 is TGTGCCAGCAGCTTGAGGACAGGGGACTCACCCCTCCACTTT.

The J gene is TRBJ1-4, the V gene TRBV18; no clear D. The CDR3 contains 16 residues. Trimming pared 3 bases from V and 8 bases from J, leaving 19 bases between. Germline V gene lookup returns CDR1 KGHSH and CDR2 LQKENI. The CDR3 region has the DNA TGTGCCAGCTCACCGGTTTCCCCCGGGGAAGGCGAAAAACTGTTTTTT. Translated: CASSPVSPGEGEKLFF.

The J gene is TRBJ2-1, the V gene TRBV19; D remains unclear. The CDR3 runs to 13 residues. The V end lost 2 bases, the J end lost 6 bases, and 8 bases lay between the germline ends. CDR1 is LNHDA and CDR2 is SQIVND in the germline V gene (reference sequence). The CDR3 spells CASSISRINEQFF. CDR3 DNA: TGTGCCAGTAGTATATCGCGGATCAATGAGCAGTTCTTC. The complete variable domain, with remaining parts taken from reference TRBV19 and TRBJ2-1, reads DGGITQSPKYLFRKEGQNVTLSCEQNLNHDAMYWYRQDPGQGLRLIYYSQIVNDFQKGDIAEGYSVSREKKESFPLTVTSAQKNPTAFYLCASSISRINEQFFGPGTRLTVL.

There are a few counts of this clone. V gene TRBV5-1 combines with J gene TRBJ1-1; tentative D call: TRBD1 (5 bases). V shed 2 bases and J shed 4 bases, with 9 bases lying between them. Germline V gives CDR1 SGHRS, CDR2 YFSETQ. The CDR3 totals 13 residues. The CDR3 region is CASSLSRVTEAFF. In DNA, the CDR3 is TGCGCCAGCAGCTTATCCAGGGTCACTGAAGCTTTCTTT.